Detailed here is one TCR beta chain. This clone was counted a single time. It lacks a known antigen. Base qualities are not at hand, and no much larger clone is one base apart. The cohort was made up of roughly 670 healthy bone marrow donors. At the time of sampling, every cohort member was nominally healthy, though immune exposures that went unrecorded were likely present. The donor tested CMV seronegative, placing the donor among the 300 to 400 seronegative members of the cohort. Every donor gave a peripheral blood sample, and the peripheral blood mononuclear cells from that sample were used for TCR beta sequencing. The Qiagen DNeasy Blood Extraction Kit was used to extract genomic DNA from the blood cell samples. Spanning cysteine to phenylalanine, the CDR3 consists of 12 amino acids. This entry keeps only the CDR3 DNA: 36 bases, framed from base 1. V and J lose 7 bases and 8 bases, and a span of 9 bases separates them. Sequences MNHEY (CDR1) and SVGAGI (CDR2) are obtained from the germline V gene.

The data were taken from a study of cytomegalovirus exposure and HLA in healthy donors (dated by TCRdb to about 2017). For the study in its entirety: In an earlier analysis of under 600 of the donors, 250 to 350 Gb of sequence data and about 110 million unique TCR beta sequences from roughly 190 million T cells were reported. The study aimed to test whether cataloging public T cell receptors could reveal signatures of past pathogen exposure. In a later genetic analysis, genome-wide SNP genotypes for about 60% of the 666 donors were used, and that subset was treated as a discovery cohort. To predict cytomegalovirus infection status, the study brought together high-throughput TCR immunosequencing, statistical association of individual TCRs with disease status, and machine learning. In addition to the first cohort of 500 to 850 subjects, a separate validation cohort of approximately 130 different subjects was used. Class I and class II HLA loci were covered by the typing at four-digit resolution. The T cell repertoires of 666 subjects were profiled by immunosequencing and related to cytomegalovirus serostatus. Among around 400 genotyped donors of the cohort, an average of about 240,000 unique TCR beta nucleotide sequences were sequenced per donor, around 20% of them non-productive. Donor age, sex, ethnicity and CMV serostatus were collected together with the repertoire data. An earlier analysis of approximately 630 of the donors applied high-throughput TCR beta sequencing to assess whether each TCR beta V gene segment acted as functional or pseudogenic. Among the roughly 400 genotyped donors, around 81% belonged to the genetic ancestry cluster associated with self-reported Caucasian donors. Because of strong linkage in the cohort, roughly five DR-DQ haplotypes were treated as single units for association and clustering. Rather than using new phenotypic data, the later analysis identified candidate immune exposures from TCR beta sequences and from how often those sequences occurred across donors. An early release covering 550 to 650 HLA-typed donors comprised approximately 290 gigabases of sequencing data and tens of millions of unique TCR sequences. Typing coverage differed by locus: A, B, C, DRB1 and DQB1 were typed in roughly 620-630 donors, DQA1 in 522, DPA1 in some 600, and DPB1 in 472. Every repertoire in the discovery cohort had been generated on one and the same sequencing platform. A later analysis re-analyzed previously published TCR beta repertoires from 600 to 850 donors and added high-resolution HLA genotyping to study TCR occurrence patterns.

To prepare the library, the immunoSEQ multiplex PCR assay was applied. A mixture of 60 forward primers for TCR Vbeta segments and 13 reverse primers for TCR Jbeta segments was used in the multiplex PCR. Amplification of the CDR3 region of rearranged TCR beta genes was performed with a multiplex PCR assay on genomic DNA. The amplified TCR beta libraries were sequenced on the Illumina HiSeq System as 87-base-pair reads. Under the source paper's analysis protocol: In a later analysis, tens of millions of unique TCR beta chains were counted across the roughly 670 repertoires, and roughly 11 million of these chains were shared by at least two donors. A nearest-neighbor algorithm error-corrected the raw reads and collapsed the reads into unique sequences, merging closely related sequences to remove PCR and sequencing errors. CDR3 sequences were aligned to IMGT reference sequences to assign V, D and J gene segments. For a sequence to be retained, a match of at least six nucleotides to both a V gene segment and a J gene segment was required. Rearrangements were called productive when the CDR3 lacked stop codons and stayed in frame with V and J; all others were non-productive. Following IMGT convention, CDR3 was defined as the stretch from the second conserved V-encoded cysteine up to the conserved J-encoded phenylalanine. Sequences without an unambiguous match to a single V gene segment were excluded from the earlier analysis of almost 600 of the donors. In an earlier analysis of about 590 of the donors, a V segment was called functional when productive rearrangements were above 56.7%, and segregating when the standard deviation between donors exceeded 5%. To diagnose cytomegalovirus status from the catalog of TCR beta chain sequences, a statistical classification framework was built. V and J gene assignment, in a later analysis, came from comparing TCR nucleotide sequences with IMGT/GENE-DB human TR gene sequences. Using the TCRdist pipeline, a later analysis assigned CDR3 sequences along with most-parsimonious VDJ recombination scenarios. A later analysis defined each TCR beta chain by its CDR3 amino acid sequence plus V-gene family, and excluded reads lacking a unique V-gene family. A later analysis removed nearly 600 highly shared, low-generation-probability nucleotide sequences to deal with suspected cross-contamination and a sequencing artifact. In a later analysis, a clonal expansion index was calculated for each public chain from normalized within-repertoire ranks of inferred template counts. A later analysis computed generation probabilities with a VDJ recombination model fitted to out-of-frame rearrangements, and checked the results against IGoR. In a later analysis, hypergeometric tests were used to score TCR-TCR, TCR-HLA and TCR-CMV co-occurrence, with a repertoire-size bias correction applied to TCR pairs. In a later analysis, false discovery rates were estimated by permuting HLA or CMV assignments 20 times. In a later analysis, co-occurring TCRs were grouped using DBSCAN, with TCRdist sequence similarity added in when clustering inside HLA-allele-positive subsets. Repertoires with fewer than 30,000 or more than 120,000 public chains, plus five repertoires with anomalous nucleotide sharing, were excluded from co-occurrence clustering. Here the immuneACCESS table is served through TCRdb, limited to in-frame sequences with V and J called. Missing clones are a known gap in these copies; in checked studies unresolved V genes cover under half, and the rest lacks a known reason. From that table come the V and J calls and clone size; the DNA was used to work out D and trimming. The sample table contains some 190,000 clones; only one count was recorded for 81% of them. The ten largest clonotypes hold around 2% of the sample.

Here is what the overall study found, with its caveats: Because counts were too low, roughly 16 rarely observed V segments, including chromosome 9 orphons, were excluded from the earlier analysis of some 540 of the donors. In an earlier analysis of some 540 of the donors, most TCR beta V segments appeared in productive rearrangements about 87% or about 30% of the time, broadly matching IMGT annotations. Sequencing depth was assumed to be roughly uniform across donors in the presence/absence analyses, though that assumption may not hold. Cytomegalovirus status was reported to be diagnosed by the classifier with high specificity and sensitivity in both the original and validation cohorts. Assigning TCR associations to individual alleles was difficult when HLA alleles, especially DR and DQ, strongly co-occurred. According to a later genetic analysis, donors in an Asian-associated ancestry cluster had fewer N-insertions in productive TCRs than the roughly 660-donor mean. A further reported finding was that TCR beta sequences accurately predicted the HLA-A and HLA-B alleles for most subjects in the first cohort. Most TCR sequences were observed very rarely across donors, whereas some public TCRs were present in many individuals. In this cohort, only TCR beta chains were sequenced, and detectable features were limited by the absence of alpha or paired-chain data. Some IMGT-functional V segments, including TRBV6-2 and TRBV6-3, could not be distinguished by the 87-base-pair reads and were therefore excluded. A few of the identified cytomegalovirus-associated TCR beta chains were confirmed in vitro to be specific for cytomegalovirus antigens. Specific HLA alleles were associated with over 15,000 TCR beta sequences at a false discovery rate of 0.05 in a later analysis. In a later analysis, HLA-associated TCR beta chains were found to be more clonally expanded and to have lower generation probabilities than equally common non-associated chains. A total of 164 TCR beta chains were listed by the study as associated with cytomegalovirus. In a later genetic analysis, a missense DCLRE1C variant was associated with V-gene and J-gene trimming of TCR beta chains, and the association was replicated in an independent cohort. Several of the top co-occurrence clusters appeared to be linked to parvovirus B19, influenza, CMV and Epstein-Barr virus, according to a later analysis. For the cohort, immune exposure information was limited to CMV serostatus. Because HLA typing was missing for some donors at each locus, association tests included only the typed subset. A cluster of highly shared sequence variants was judged likely to be a technical artifact of the sequencing pipeline. Linkage disequilibrium might explain the correlated functional status among segregating V segments, but an unknown experimental factor could not be ruled out. A later analysis found that most CMV-associated TCR beta chains appeared HLA-restricted, with HLA associations seemingly driven largely by CMV exposure. The authors suggested that the approach could potentially be generalized to other disease states and immunological phenotypes. A later analysis found that TCR association rates varied across HLA loci, with DRB1 alleles showing the most associated TCRs and HLA-C alleles the fewest.

This TCR came from a man younger than 35 in good health and CMV-seronegative. The rearrangement combines TRBV6-5 with TRBJ1-6; D gene: possibly TRBD1, on 5 matching bases. The specimen was PBMCs. The CDR3 reads as follows: CASTKGHSPLHF. The bases are TGTGCCAGCACCAAGGGGCATTCACCCCTCCACTTT.